The rows below give T cell receptor beta chains drawn from one sample of a study of HIV-infected patients and healthy controls. MiXCR was run by TCRdb on the 5' RACE reads, yielding one entry per CDR3 protein. Of 15,000 to 20,000 distinct CDR3 sequences in the sample, about a sixth were seen once. Sequencing used CD8+ T cells from blood. These receptors were collected from a human donor in good health. Both conserved end residues are part of each CDR3. The D gene is left open where the match is weak. Clone size is given for some rows only: seen once, a few or many times, or a class if the clone is expanded.

CASSYFSGNEQFF TGTGCCAGCAGTTACTTCTCGGGGAATGAGCAGTTCTTC TRBJ2-1 13 . . TRBV6-2/TRBV6-3
CAWIRDLSYGYTF TGTGCCTGGATCAGGGACCTGAGCTATGGCTACACCTTC TRBJ1-2 13 . few TRBV30
CASSASTSGTDTQYF TGTGCCAGCAGCGCCTCGACTAGCGGGACAGATACGCAGTATTTT TRBJ2-3 15 TRBD2 . TRBV9
CSVHRTSGRILYNEQFF TGCAGCGTTCACCGGACTAGCGGGAGAATATTGTACAATGAGCAGTTCTTC TRBJ2-1 17 TRBD2 . TRBV29-1
CASSPWDRDIKPQHF TGTGCCAGCAGCCCCTGGGACAGGGACATCAAGCCCCAGCATTTT TRBJ1-5 15 TRBD1 . TRBV6-2/TRBV6-3
CASSFGTASTDTQYF TGTGCCAGCAGTTTTGGGACAGCTAGCACAGATACGCAGTATTTT TRBJ2-3 15 TRBD1 . TRBV28
CASSQVGRPYEQYF TGTGCCAGCAGCCAGGTTGGCAGACCCTACGAGCAGTACTTC TRBJ2-7 14 . many TRBV16
CASSASEDEQFF TGTGCCAGCAGTGCAAGCGAAGATGAGCAGTTCTTC TRBJ2-1 12 . . TRBV7-8
CASRPTGWNEQFF TGTGCCAGCAGACCGACTGGTTGGAATGAGCAGTTCTTC TRBJ2-1 13 . few TRBV6-1
CASSPRLAGADEQFF TGTGCCAGCAGCCCTCGACTAGCGGGAGCGGATGAGCAGTTCTTC TRBJ2-1 15 TRBD2 many TRBV7-6
CASSLDSGEQFF TGTGCCAGCAGCCTCGACTCGGGTGAGCAGTTCTTC TRBJ2-1 12 . many TRBV3-1
CASSLERETF TGTGCCAGCAGCTTAGAGCGGGAGACCTTC TRBJ1-2 10 . few TRBV7-9
CASSSTPGQGASEQFF TGTGCCAGCAGTTCCACGCCGGGACAGGGGGCATCAGAGCAGTTCTTC TRBJ2-1 16 TRBD1 many TRBV6-5
CASSSPGSQGSYGYTF TGTGCCAGCAGCTCCCCGGGGTCCCAAGGGTCCTATGGCTACACCTTC TRBJ1-2 16 . . TRBV5-6
CASSRDKTDTQYF TGTGCCAGCAGTCGGGACAAAACAGATACGCAGTATTTT TRBJ2-3 13 . many TRBV12-3/TRBV12-4
CASSPRDRLVETQYF TGTGCCAGCAGTCCCAGGGACCGTCTAGTCGAGACCCAGTACTTC TRBJ2-5 15 . few TRBV27
CASSLIGGLDAEAFF TGTGCCAGCAGTTTAATTGGAGGTTTGGACGCTGAAGCTTTCTTT TRBJ1-1 15 . medium-sized TRBV12-3/TRBV12-4
CASSYAKNGNEQFF TGTGCCAGCAGTTACGCCAAGAACGGTAATGAGCAGTTCTTC TRBJ2-1 14 . many TRBV6-5
CTASGGEYNEQFF TGCACCGCAAGCGGGGGGGAGTACAATGAGCAGTTCTTC TRBJ2-1 13 TRBD2 medium-sized TRBV20-1
CASSYGRVSNQPQHF TGTGCCAGCAGTTATGGCAGGGTATCTAATCAGCCCCAGCATTTT TRBJ1-5 15 . once TRBV6-9
CASSLGTGTLYEQYF TGTGCCAGCAGCCTTGGGACCGGGACACTATACGAGCAGTACTTC TRBJ2-7 15 . few TRBV14
CASSSGQGMLYEQYF TGTGCCAGCAGTTCGGGACAGGGGATGCTCTACGAGCAGTACTTC TRBJ2-7 15 TRBD1 many TRBV27
CSEDPRVRNYGYTF TGCAGTGAGGATCCCCGGGTCAGGAACTATGGCTACACCTTC TRBJ1-2 14 . many TRBV20-1
CASGLTETSGTEDAQFF TGTGCTAGTGGTTTGACCGAGACTAGCGGGACGGAGGATGCGCAGTTCTTC TRBJ2-1 17 TRBD2 . TRBV12-5
CASIGVDTEAFF TGTGCCAGCATAGGGGTGGACACTGAAGCTTTCTTT TRBJ1-1 12 . . TRBV14
CSVRLAGTPGQYF TGCAGCGTGAGACTAGCGGGGACACCTGGTCAGTACTTC TRBJ2-5 13 TRBD2 . TRBV29-1
CASSPSYGAGELFF TGTGCCAGTAGTCCCTCGTACGGGGCCGGGGAGCTGTTTTTT TRBJ2-2 14 . . TRBV19
CASSFSREGELFF TGTGCCAGCAGTTTCTCCCGGGAGGGGGAGCTGTTTTTT TRBJ2-2 13 . few TRBV27
CAIEEGGPGSAQYF TGTGCCATCGAGGAGGGGGGGCCGGGGTCGGCGCAGTATTTT TRBJ2-3 14 . few TRBV10-3
CASGSGVNEQFF TGTGCCAGCGGCTCGGGAGTCAATGAGCAGTTCTTC TRBJ2-1 12 . . TRBV12-3/TRBV12-4
CASNSGGNTGELFF TGTGCCAGCAATAGCGGGGGGAACACCGGGGAGCTGTTTTTT TRBJ2-2 14 TRBD2 few TRBV12-3/TRBV12-4
CAWSVLEISGANVLTF TGTGCCTGGAGTGTCCTAGAGATCTCTGGGGCCAACGTCCTGACTTTC TRBJ2-6 16 . many TRBV30
CASSESTGQNEKLFF TGTGCCAGCAGTGAATCCACGGGACAAAATGAAAAACTGTTTTTT TRBJ1-4 15 . many TRBV6-1
CASSPVDRLRDTGELFF TGTGCCAGCAGCCCCGTGGATCGTTTGAGGGACACCGGGGAGCTGTTTTTT TRBJ2-2 17 . many TRBV7-9
CAGSSSGQLGSPLHF TGTGCCGGCAGTTCTTCCGGACAGCTTGGATCGCCCCTCCACTTT TRBJ1-6 15 . . TRBV6-5
CASSYTTPGGNTDTQYF TGTGCCAGCAGTTACACCACACCCGGGGGGAACACAGATACGCAGTATTTT TRBJ2-3 17 TRBD2 . TRBV6-6
CASSPTAYNQPQHF TGTGCCAGCTCACCGACAGCCTACAATCAGCCCCAGCATTTT TRBJ1-5 14 . many TRBV18
CASSPRNRISYEQYF TGTGCCAGCAGCCCCCGCAACCGAATCTCCTACGAGCAGTACTTC TRBJ2-7 15 . many TRBV5-6
CASSPDRGTTGELFF TGTGCCAGCAGCCCTGACAGGGGAACCACCGGGGAGCTGTTTTTT TRBJ2-2 15 TRBD1 . TRBV27
CASSQVGLAGAGELFF TGCGCCAGCAGCCAGGTTGGACTAGCGGGAGCCGGGGAGCTGTTTTTT TRBJ2-2 16 TRBD2 . TRBV4-1